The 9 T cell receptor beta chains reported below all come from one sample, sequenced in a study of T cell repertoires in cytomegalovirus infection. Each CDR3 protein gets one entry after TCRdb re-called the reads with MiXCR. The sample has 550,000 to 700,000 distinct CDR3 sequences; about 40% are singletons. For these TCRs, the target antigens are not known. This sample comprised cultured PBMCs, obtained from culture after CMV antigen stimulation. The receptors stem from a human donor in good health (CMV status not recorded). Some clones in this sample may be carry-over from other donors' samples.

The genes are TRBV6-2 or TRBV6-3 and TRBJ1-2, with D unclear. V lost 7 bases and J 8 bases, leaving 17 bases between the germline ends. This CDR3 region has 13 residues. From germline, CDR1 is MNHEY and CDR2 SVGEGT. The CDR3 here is CASKRHPLGGYTF. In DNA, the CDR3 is TGTGCCAGCAAACGACACCCCCTGGGCGGCTACACCTTC.

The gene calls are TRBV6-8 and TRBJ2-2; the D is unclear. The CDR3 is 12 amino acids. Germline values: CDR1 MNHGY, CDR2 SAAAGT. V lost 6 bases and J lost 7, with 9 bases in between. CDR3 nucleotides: TGTGCCAGCAGCCCCTGGCTCGGGGAGCTGTTTTTT. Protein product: CASSPWLGELFF.

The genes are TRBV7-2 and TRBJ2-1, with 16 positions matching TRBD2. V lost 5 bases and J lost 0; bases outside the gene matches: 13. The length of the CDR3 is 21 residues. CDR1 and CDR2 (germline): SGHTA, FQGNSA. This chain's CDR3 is CASSHPGTSGRAWSSYNEQFF. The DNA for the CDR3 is TGTGCCAGCAGCCACCCCGGGACTAGCGGGAGGGCGTGGAGCTCCTACAATGAGCAGTTCTTC.

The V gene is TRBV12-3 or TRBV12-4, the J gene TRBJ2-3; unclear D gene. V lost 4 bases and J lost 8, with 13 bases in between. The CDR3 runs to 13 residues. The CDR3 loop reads CASSSTTTLTQYF. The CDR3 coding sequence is TGTGCCAGCAGTTCCACGACCACGCTTACGCAGTATTTT.

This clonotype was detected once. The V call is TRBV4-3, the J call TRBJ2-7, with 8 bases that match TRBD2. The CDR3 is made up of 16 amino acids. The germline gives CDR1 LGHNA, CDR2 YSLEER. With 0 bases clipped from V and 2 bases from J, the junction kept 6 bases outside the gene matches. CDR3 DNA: TGCGCCAGCAGCCAAGAGGACCTAGCGGGCCCCTACGAGCAGTACTTC. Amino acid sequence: CASSQEDLAGPYEQYF.

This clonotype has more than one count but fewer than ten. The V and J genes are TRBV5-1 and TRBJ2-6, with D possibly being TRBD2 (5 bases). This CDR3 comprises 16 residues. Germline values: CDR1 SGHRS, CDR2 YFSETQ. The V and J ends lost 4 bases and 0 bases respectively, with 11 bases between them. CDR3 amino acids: CASSPGLSSGANVLTF. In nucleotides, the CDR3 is TGCGCCAGCAGCCCAGGACTGAGCTCTGGGGCCAACGTCCTGACTTTC.

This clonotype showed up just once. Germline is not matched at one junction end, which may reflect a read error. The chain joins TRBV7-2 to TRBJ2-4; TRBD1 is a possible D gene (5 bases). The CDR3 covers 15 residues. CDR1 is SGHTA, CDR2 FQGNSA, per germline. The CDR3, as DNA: TGTGCCAGCAGCTTAGCGCGATCCAGGGAAAACATTCTGTACTTC. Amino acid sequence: CASSLARSRENILYF.

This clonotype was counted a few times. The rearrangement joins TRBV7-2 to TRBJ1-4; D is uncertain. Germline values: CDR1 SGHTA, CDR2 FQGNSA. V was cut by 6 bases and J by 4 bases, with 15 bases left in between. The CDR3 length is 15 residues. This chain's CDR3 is CASSHGSGNNEKLFF. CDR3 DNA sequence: TGTGCCAGCAGTCACGGGTCGGGAAATAATGAAAAACTGTTTTTT.

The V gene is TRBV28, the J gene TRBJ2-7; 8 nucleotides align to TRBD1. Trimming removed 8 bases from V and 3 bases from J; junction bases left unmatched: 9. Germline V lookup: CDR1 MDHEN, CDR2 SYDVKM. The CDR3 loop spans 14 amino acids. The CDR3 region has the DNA TGTGCCAGCGACCCTGGACAGGGTCTCTACGAGCAGTACTTC. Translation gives CASDPGQGLYEQYF.